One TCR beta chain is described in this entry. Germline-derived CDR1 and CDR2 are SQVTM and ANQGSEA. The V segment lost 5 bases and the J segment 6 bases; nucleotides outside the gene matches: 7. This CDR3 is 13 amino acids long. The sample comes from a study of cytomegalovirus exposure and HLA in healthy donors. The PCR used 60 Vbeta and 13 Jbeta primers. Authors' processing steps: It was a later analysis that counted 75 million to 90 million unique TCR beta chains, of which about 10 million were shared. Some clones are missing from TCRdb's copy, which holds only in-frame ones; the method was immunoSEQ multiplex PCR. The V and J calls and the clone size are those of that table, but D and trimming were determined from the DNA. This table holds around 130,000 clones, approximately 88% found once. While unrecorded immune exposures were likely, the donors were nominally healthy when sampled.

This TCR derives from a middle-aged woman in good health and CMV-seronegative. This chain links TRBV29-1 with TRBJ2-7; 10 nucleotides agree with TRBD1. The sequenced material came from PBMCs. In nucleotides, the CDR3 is TGCAGCGTTCCCGGGACAGGGGTTCGCGAGCAGTACTTC. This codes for CSVPGTGVREQYF.